This TCR beta chain is drawn from a study of T cells in Graves' hyperthyroidism and ophthalmopathy. Out of around 10 ml of fresh peripheral blood came the PBMCs. In the case of this clonotype: Possible read error: a much larger clone is one base away.

Template material for amplifying TCR beta CDR3 regions consisted of RNA transcripts. The TCR CDR3 first-round RT-PCR relied on the HTBI primer set. TCRdb reprocessed the multiplex PCR reads via MiXCR and lists one record per CDR3 protein. The sample shows more than 300,000 distinct CDR3 sequences, roughly 15% of them seen only once. Trimming removed 5 bases from V and 8 bases from J, with 12 bases in between. This CDR3 contains 13 residues. Germline CDR1 is SEHNR and CDR2 is FQNEAQ (reference sequence). This clonotype originated in a woman between 25 and 40 years old with Graves' ophthalmopathy. This chain links TRBV7-9 with TRBJ1-4; D is ambiguous. Sample: blood. The CDR3 nucleotides are TGTGCCAGCAGCCCAATTAACATGGAAAAACTGTTTTTT. Translation: CASSPINMEKLFF. Drawing the rest from reference TRBV7-9 and TRBJ1-4, the complete variable domain is DTGVSQNPRHKITKRGQNVTFRCDPISEHNRLYWYRQTLGQGPEFLTYFQNEAQLEKSRLLSDRFSAERPKGSFSTLEIQRTEQGDSAMYLCASSPINMEKLFFGSGTQLSVL.